This T cell receptor beta chain was obtained from a study of T cell clonotyping in hematopoietic cell transplantation (dated by TCRdb to the early 2020s). Notes on the research overall: Pretransplant recipient samples were obtained after cytoreduction. Recruitment of patients was conducted between September 2015 and January 2017, and follow-up was continued until September 2020 or death. A total of around 140 blood samples were collected in the study from approximately 34 consecutive transplant recipients and their related donors.

V is shortened by 1 base, J by 12 bases, and the region joining them spans 15 bases. CDR1 and CDR2, looked up from the germline V gene, are SQVTM and ANQGSEA. The CDR3, from cysteine to phenylalanine, totals 12 residues. Only the CDR3 part of the read is kept: 36 bases, read in frame from the first base. Read against the paper, the sample's time point label means: recipient sample about 28 days before transplant, after cytoreduction. Recipient blood was collected about 28 days before transplant and at days 30, 100 and 180 after transplant. Nuclei Lysis Solution was used to extract genomic DNA from fresh or cryopreserved unfractionated peripheral blood mononuclear cells. TCR beta CDR3 regions were amplified from genomic DNA with the immunoSEQ assay, a bias-controlled multiplex PCR using V- and J-specific primers. A proprietary barcode and Illumina adapter sequences were added to the CDR3 amplicons in a second PCR step. An Illumina MiSeq instrument was used to sequence the CDR3 libraries. Concerning the study's data processing: Export and quality control were done with immunoSEQ Analyzer 3.0, while downstream analyses used R Bioconductor and Immunarch. Only productive rearrangements within the normalized downsampled data set were used in the calculation of repertoire metrics. In the normalized cohort, a clonotype counted as pathologically expanded if the clonotype was larger than 5 templates. Repertoire diversity was measured with the Inverse Simpson Index. The non-normalized data set was used for CMV-specificity analyses so that all clonotypes could be captured. TCRdb provides this immuneACCESS table in a form limited to in-frame rearrangements. Some clones are lacking; in checked studies, under half of them reflect an unresolved V gene, and why the rest are absent is not known. D and trimming come from the DNA, and the V and J calls and clone size come from that table. The sample contains about 41,000 clones, around 85% of them found a single time. The ten largest clones add up to approximately 2.9% of the sample.

General study outcomes and caveats: Broader posttransplant TCR repertoire diversity was predicted by donor and pretransplant recipient Inverse Simpson Index values. The sample size was limited, and CD4 and CD8 repertoire contributions could not be separated because cells were not sorted. Only a small fraction of recipient repertoires overlapped donor repertoires, with over 97% appearing de novo at the given depth. Recipient TCR diversity fell after transplant, with pathologically expanded clonotypes rising progressively from day 30 to day 180.

In the case of this clone: Its antigen remains unidentified. Base qualities were left out, and no much larger clone turns up one base away.

The sequence links TRBV29-1 to TRBJ1-2, with a weak D call of TRBD1 (5 bases match). The sample consisted of peripheral blood mononuclear cells, taken before stem cell transplant. This clonotype was sampled from a man aged 55 to 70 with acute myeloid leukemia. Some clones in this sample may be carry-over from other donors' samples. The CDR3 corresponds to CSVEVGQGPNTF. The DNA sequence is as follows: TGCAGCGTTGAAGTCGGCCAGGGCCCTAACACCTTC.